The rows below give T cell receptor beta chains drawn from one sample of a study of chemoradiotherapy in HPV16-positive cancers. Repertoires were generated with immunoSEQ multiplex PCR, while TCRdb's copy carries only in-frame clones and drops some. The sample includes approximately 15,000 clones, 65% to 85% of them seen just once. This sample was gathered from a patient who underwent chemoradiotherapy. These receptors came from a human donor with HPV-associated anogenital cancer. CDR3s include the opening cysteine and the closing phenylalanine or tryptophan. Each record gives: V gene, clone size, J gene, D gene, CDR3 protein, CDR3 DNA. D genes are given only for firm matches. Part of the rows lack a size; the others show once, few, many or a class for expanded clones.

TRBV27	few	TRBJ2-2	TRBD1	CATKPMKGATNTGELFF	TGTGCCACCAAGCCAATGAAGGGGGCGACGAACACCGGGGAGCTGTTTTTT
TRBV5-1	NA	TRBJ1-1	NA	CASSVLAENTEAFF	TGCGCCAGCAGCGTTCTGGCAGAGAACACTGAAGCTTTCTTT
TRBV7-2	once	TRBJ1-6	NA	CASSRTANSPLHF	TGTGCCAGCAGCCGGACAGCTAATTCACCCCTCCACTTT
TRBV4-3	NA	TRBJ1-4	NA	CASSHVRQMGNEKLFF	TGCGCCAGCAGCCATGTTAGACAGATGGGGAATGAAAAACTGTTTTTT
TRBV2	NA	TRBJ1-1	NA	CASRDNFRALDTEAFF	TGTGCCAGCAGAGATAATTTCAGGGCTTTGGACACTGAAGCTTTCTTT
TRBV20-1	NA	TRBJ2-5	NA	CSAREGETQYF	TGCAGTGCTAGAGAGGGAGAGACCCAGTACTTC
TRBV2	NA	TRBJ2-1	NA	CASSPSAAYNEQFF	TGTGCCAGCAGCCCTAGCGCCGCCTACAATGAGCAGTTCTTC
TRBV7-2	NA	TRBJ1-1	NA	CASSYGHLNTEAFF	TGTGCCAGCAGCTACGGACACCTGAACACTGAAGCTTTCTTT
TRBV30	NA	TRBJ2-7	NA	CAGYRGPEQYF	TGTGCCGGTTATCGTGGCCCCGAGCAGTACTTC
TRBV27	once	TRBJ2-2	TRBD1	CASSIWTGGGTGELFF	TGTGCCAGCAGTATCTGGACAGGGGGCGGGACCGGGGAGCTGTTTTTT
TRBV28	NA	TRBJ2-7	TRBD1	CASSPGGIYEQYF	TGTGCCAGCAGTCCAGGGGGAATCTACGAGCAGTACTTC
TRBV4-1	once	TRBJ2-1	TRBD2	CASSQGLAGARLWEQFF	TGCGCCAGCAGCCAAGGGCTAGCGGGGGCTCGCCTATGGGAGCAGTTCTTC
TRBV9	few	TRBJ2-2	TRBD1	CASSVRTGRTGELFF	TGTGCCAGCAGCGTGAGGACAGGGCGGACCGGGGAGCTGTTTTTT
TRBV5-1	NA	TRBJ2-1	TRBD1	CASSWGQGRRNEQFF	TGCGCCAGCAGCTGGGGACAGGGGCGCCGCAATGAGCAGTTCTTC
TRBV11-2	few	TRBJ2-7	TRBD1	CASSSGQGAYF	TGTGCCAGCAGCTCCGGACAGGGGGCATACTTC
TRBV4-1	few	TRBJ2-7	TRBD1	CASSQVGTGTYEQYF	TGCGCCAGCAGCCAAGTCGGGACAGGGACTTACGAGCAGTACTTC
TRBV6-1	NA	TRBJ2-7	NA	CASSEFAYEQYF	TGTGCCAGCAGTGAATTCGCCTACGAGCAGTACTTC
TRBV6-6	NA	TRBJ2-7	NA	CASSYSEGPYEQYF	TGTGCCAGCAGTTACTCGGAGGGACCCTACGAGCAGTACTTC
TRBV4-2	NA	TRBJ2-7	NA	CASSQGHEQYF	TGTGCCAGCAGCCAAGGCCACGAGCAGTACTTC
TRBV7-6	NA	TRBJ1-4	NA	CASSLDERTGEKLFF	TGTGCCAGCAGCTTAGACGAACGGACTGGTGAAAAACTGTTTTTT
TRBV10-3	NA	TRBJ2-7	NA	CAVSDGGPYEQYF	TGTGCCGTATCAGACGGGGGTCCCTACGAGCAGTACTTC
TRBV13	NA	TRBJ2-2	TRBD1	CASSRRIVFGQGTGELFF	TGTGCCAGCAGCCGGAGGATTGTCTTTGGACAGGGCACCGGGGAGCTGTTTTTT
TRBV5-6	NA	TRBJ1-2	TRBD1	CASSFDRGRGYTF	TGTGCCAGCAGCTTTGACAGGGGGCGGGGCTACACCTTC
TRBV7-2	NA	TRBJ2-7	NA	CASSFQGSSYEQYF	TGTGCCAGCAGCTTCCAGGGGTCCTCCTACGAGCAGTACTTC
TRBV6-5	once	TRBJ2-2	NA	CASTRGLNTGELFF	TGTGCCAGCACTCGGGGCTTGAACACCGGGGAGCTGTTTTTT
TRBV14	NA	TRBJ1-2	TRBD1	CASSRRDRSYGYTF	TGTGCCAGCAGCCGAAGGGACAGAAGCTATGGCTACACCTTC
TRBV14	NA	TRBJ2-7	NA	CASSQDPESYYEQYF	TGTGCCAGCAGCCAAGATCCGGAGAGCTACTACGAGCAGTACTTC
TRBV7-7	once	TRBJ2-1	TRBD2	CASSLGEASGGYEQFF	TGTGCTAGCAGCTTAGGGGAGGCTAGCGGGGGCTATGAGCAGTTCTTC
TRBV7-2	NA	TRBJ1-1	NA	CASSLLPSSNTEAFF	TGTGCCAGCAGCTTACTGCCCAGTTCGAACACTGAAGCTTTCTTT
TRBV7-9	few	TRBJ1-1	TRBD1	CASSRDRGLVEAFF	TGTGCCAGCAGCCGGGACAGGGGGCTTGTTGAAGCTTTCTTT
TRBV2	once	TRBJ2-2	TRBD1	CASANRGATNTGELFF	TGTGCCAGCGCCAACAGGGGAGCCACCAACACCGGGGAGCTGTTTTTT
TRBV30	NA	TRBJ1-6	NA	CAWSIKAAASYNSPLHF	TGTGCCTGGAGTATAAAGGCGGCAGCCTCCTATAATTCACCCCTCCACTTT
TRBV30	NA	TRBJ1-6	NA	CAWIPSSSSYNSPLHF	TGTGCCTGGATCCCTAGCTCGAGCTCCTATAATTCACCCCTCCACTTT
TRBV7-8	NA	TRBJ1-5	NA	CASRVGTIGQPQHF	TGTGCCAGCAGAGTCGGGACAATCGGTCAGCCCCAGCATTTT
TRBV4-2	NA	TRBJ2-7	TRBD2	CASSQGSGGAVEQYF	TGTGCCAGCAGCCAAGGGAGCGGGGGGGCGGTGGAGCAGTACTTC
TRBV30	NA	TRBJ2-2	NA	CAWSVGRVDTGELFF	TGTGCCTGGAGTGTGGGAAGGGTGGACACCGGGGAGCTGTTTTTT
TRBV27	few	TRBJ1-4	NA	CASSSQALSQLFF	TGTGCCAGCAGTTCTCAAGCGTTGAGCCAACTGTTTTTT
TRBV5-4	NA	TRBJ2-2	TRBD1	CASSRGPGQGTTGELFF	TGTGCCAGCAGTAGGGGGCCGGGACAGGGGACCACCGGGGAGCTGTTTTTT
TRBV6-6	once	TRBJ1-6	TRBD1	CASSFLDRGDSPLHF	TGTGCCAGCAGTTTTTTGGACAGGGGGGATTCACCCCTCCACTTT
TRBV7-9	NA	TRBJ1-1	TRBD1	CASRGQGETEAFF	TGTGCCAGCCGAGGGCAGGGGGAGACTGAAGCTTTCTTT
TRBV11-3	NA	TRBJ2-2	NA	CASRGTGELFF	TGTGCCAGTAGGGGGACCGGGGAGCTGTTTTTT
TRBV7-2	NA	TRBJ2-7	NA	CASSHPSRVDDEQYF	TGTGCCAGCAGCCACCCCAGCAGGGTGGACGACGAGCAGTACTTC
TRBV7-9	few	TRBJ1-6	NA	CASSGSPYAPLHF	TGTGCCAGCAGCGGTAGTCCTTACGCACCCCTCCACTTT
TRBV7-2	NA	TRBJ1-4	TRBD1	CASSINRGTDEKLFF	TGTGCCAGCAGCATAAACAGGGGGACGGATGAAAAACTGTTTTTT
TRBV18	once	TRBJ2-7	TRBD1	CASSPTGTGQYEQYF	TGTGCCAGCTCACCTACCGGGACAGGACAATACGAGCAGTACTTC
TRBV2	NA	TRBJ1-6	NA	CASSGNWGSNSPLHF	TGTGCCAGCAGTGGCAACTGGGGGAGTAATTCACCCCTCCACTTT
TRBV11-2	NA	TRBJ2-7	TRBD2	CASSLERGAIYEQYF	TGTGCCAGCAGCTTAGAGCGGGGGGCCATCTACGAGCAGTACTTC
TRBV19	NA	TRBJ1-4	NA	CASSMQGEKLFF	TGTGCCAGTAGTATGCAAGGTGAAAAACTGTTTTTT
TRBV25-1	NA	TRBJ1-6	TRBD1	CASSVDRGSNNSPLHF	TGTGCCAGCAGTGTGGACAGGGGCTCTAATAATTCACCCCTCCACTTT
TRBV30	NA	TRBJ2-3	NA	CAWSRTSTDTQYF	TGTGCCTGGAGTCGGACCAGCACAGATACGCAGTATTTT
TRBV4-3	once	TRBJ2-2	NA	CASSQEGGGAGTGELFF	TGCGCCAGCAGCCAAGAAGGTGGAGGGGCGGGCACCGGGGAGCTGTTTTTT
TRBV7-3	NA	TRBJ2-1	TRBD2	CASSPGTSGYNEQFF	TGTGCCAGCAGCCCCGGGACTAGCGGGTACAATGAGCAGTTCTTC
TRBV9	NA	TRBJ2-5	TRBD2	CASSGQGLARQYF	TGTGCCAGCAGCGGACAGGGACTAGCGAGACAGTACTTC
TRBV7-2	NA	TRBJ2-2	TRBD1	CASSPGTVGELFF	TGTGCCAGCAGTCCGGGGACAGTCGGGGAGCTGTTTTTT
TRBV7-8	NA	TRBJ1-3	NA	CASSLDGRKGNTIYF	TGTGCCAGCAGCCTCGACGGCCGAAAGGGAAACACCATATATTTT